This T cell receptor (beta chain) was documented in a study of OX40 agonist ivuxolimab in advanced cancers. With regard to the full study: The costimulatory receptor OX40 (CD134) was targeted by ivuxolimab, a fully human IgG2 agonistic monoclonal antibody. Intravenous ivuxolimab was administered to patients every 2 weeks at six dose levels: 0.01, 0.1, 0.3, 1.5, 3 and 10 mg/kg. Among the roughly 54 dose-escalation patients, about 20 had hepatocellular carcinoma, 15 or so melanoma, 9 renal cell carcinoma and 9 head and neck cancer. In the dose-escalation cohort, approximately 80% of patients were male, and the mean age was roughly 60 years with a range of roughly 20 to 80. Prior anti-PD-1, anti-PD-L1 or anti-CTLA-4 therapy was permitted, and checkpoint inhibitors had been received by 40% to 50% of dose-escalation patients. Partial responses were achieved by three dose-escalation patients, of whom one had hepatocellular carcinoma and two had cutaneous melanoma. The purpose of peripheral TCRbeta sequencing was to test whether ivuxolimab changed TCR sequence diversity and led to clonal T-cell expansion. The monotherapy dose-escalation portion (N of about 49 patients) of the phase I ivuxolimab trial is reported in the paper. The research as a whole found: Antigen specificity was not determined for the clonally expanded peripheral T cells. Low levels of normalized T-cell clonal expansion were also seen in some patients who did not respond. On average, CD8+ T cells showed more expanded clones than CD4+ T cells after ivuxolimab. Partial responders in the 0.1-3.0 mg/kg groups had among the lowest normalized peripheral clonal expansion, especially among CD8+ T cells. At doses from 0.1 to 3.0 mg/kg, clonal expansion was seen in both CD4+ and CD8+ blood T cells between baseline and week 6.

Patients with a history of autoimmune disease or receiving systemic immunosuppression were excluded from the trial. Peripheral blood for TCR sequencing was drawn from every dose cohort at baseline, at cycle 4 day 1 and at cycle 7 day 1. The samples were drawn from a first-in-human, open-label, multicenter phase I dose-escalation trial of ivuxolimab. Adults with locally advanced or metastatic melanoma, renal cell carcinoma, hepatocellular carcinoma or head and neck squamous cell carcinoma were enrolled in the trial. CD4+ and CD8+ T cells were sorted separately from peripheral blood before TCR sequencing. For sequencing of the TCRbeta CDR3 region, genomic DNA was extracted from the sorted cells. The immunoSEQ Assay was used for sequencing of TCRbeta CDR3 regions. TCRdb holds this immuneACCESS table with in-frame rearrangements only. Some clones are missing; in checked studies, unresolved V genes explain under half, and the rest has no known cause. In all, the sample holds 100,000 to 130,000 clones, and approximately 90% of those were seen once. Jointly, the top ten make up about 1.2% of the sample.

Only a few counts were recorded for this clone. It has no known antigen specificity. There are no base qualities to consult, and no much larger clone falls within one base. Unmatched junction bases come to 10, with V trimmed by 9 bases and J by 5 bases. From the germline V gene, CDR1 is LGHNA and CDR2 is YNFKEQ. The CDR3 covers 14 residues, taking in both the cysteine and the phenylalanine. Only the CDR3 region is kept as DNA, spanning 42 bases read in frame from base 1. This clonotype was sampled from an adult with an advanced solid tumor such as melanoma, head and neck, liver or kidney cancer. The input for sequencing was CD4+ or CD8+ T cells sorted from blood, taken in a trial of the OX40 agonist ivuxolimab. The sequence links TRBV4-2 to TRBJ1-2; 9 bases in the junction line up with TRBD1. The nucleotide sequence is given as TGTGCCAGTAAGACAGGGGGACCACTATATGGCTACACCTTC. Its protein reads: CASKTGGPLYGYTF.